What follows are 28 T cell receptor beta chains derived from one specimen sequenced in a study of shared clonotypes between healthy human individuals. TCRdb's copy holds only in-frame clones and misses some; the assay was immunoSEQ multiplex PCR. The sample contains over a million clones, around 78% of which appear only once. Sequenced sample: memory CD4+ T cells from PBMCs. Specified subset: CD45RA-negative fraction. These receptors originate from a man between 18 and 35 years old in good health. Some clones in this sample may be carry-over from other donors' samples.

This clone is a singleton in its sample. This chain joins TRBV28 and TRBJ2-2; 8 bases match TRBD1. J gave up 4 bases and V 4 bases, and 14 bases lay outside the gene matches. There are 18 residues in the CDR3. The V gene's germline CDR1 is MDHEN and CDR2 SYDVKM. The CDR3 sequence: CASSSTQGARGSTGELFF. The CDR3 region has the DNA TGTGCCAGCAGTTCTACCCAGGGGGCGCGGGGTAGCACCGGGGAGCTGTTTTTT.

This chain links TRBV5-4 with TRBJ1-2; D possibly corresponds to TRBD1 (5 bases). This CDR3 comprises 17 residues. Germline V gene sequence: CDR1 SGHNT, CDR2 YYREEE (reference sequence). The germline V and J ends were trimmed by 7 bases and 6 bases, with 28 bases remaining between them. CDR3: CASCLSVAMGTEDGYTF. CDR3 nucleotides: TGTGCCAGCTGCCTTAGTGTCGCGATGGGGACGGAGGATGGCTACACCTTC.

The chain carries TRBV10-1 and TRBJ1-2; TRBD1 is a possible D gene (5 bases). V lost 6 bases, J lost 2 bases, and 10 bases lay in between. CDR3 length: 13 residues. Germline-derived CDR1 and CDR2 are WNHNN and SYGVQD (reference sequence). In nucleotides, the CDR3 is TGCGCCAGCAGCGACAGCTCGAACTATGGCTACACCTTC. Protein product: CASSDSSNYGYTF.

This sequence joins TRBV6-1 and TRBJ2-7; TRBD1 is a possible D gene (5 bases). V lost 3 bases to trimming and J lost 2 bases, with 8 bases between them. The CDR3 loop spans 13 amino acids. Germline CDR1 reads MNHNS; CDR2 reads SASEGT. The CDR3 loop reads CASSDAGTYEQYF. CDR3 in DNA: TGTGCCAGCAGTGACGCAGGGACCTACGAGCAGTACTTC.

V and J are TRBV4-2 and TRBJ2-7, with D perhaps TRBD1 (5 bases). Germline CDR1 reads LGHNA; CDR2 reads YNFKEQ. The CDR3 sequence is 14 residues long. With 3 bases removed from V and 2 bases from J, the gap between germline ends came to 11 bases. Here the CDR3 reads CASSHGWGPYEQYF. The CDR3 bases are TGTGCCAGCAGCCATGGGTGGGGCCCCTACGAGCAGTACTTC.

The V and J genes are TRBV5-8 and TRBJ1-1; the D is unclear. V was shortened by 4 bases and J by 0 bases, with 10 bases between the two germline ends. The CDR3 is 14 amino acids. Per germline, CDR1 SGHTS and CDR2 YDEGEE. CDR3 region: CASSPSGMNTEAFF. The CDR3 DNA is TGTGCCAGCAGCCCCTCGGGGATGAACACTGAAGCTTTCTTT.

This clone was detected a few times. This chain links TRBV28 with TRBJ1-2; D is unresolved. The ends were cut back, 3 bases at V and 4 bases at J, with 6 bases in the middle. The germline CDR1 and CDR2 sequences are MDHEN and SYDVKM. The CDR3 has 12 amino acids. The CDR3 DNA reads as TGTGCCAGCAGTTTCGGGTTCTATGGCTACACCTTC. Amino acids: CASSFGFYGYTF.

The count of this clone is one. The chain recombines TRBV7-8 with TRBJ2-7, with unresolved D. Germline-derived CDR1 and CDR2 are SGHVS and FQNEAQ. This CDR3 contains 13 residues. Trimming stripped 3 bases from V and 7 bases from J, with 13 bases between. The CDR3 spells CASSLQSSGEQYF. DNA of the CDR3: TGTGCCAGCAGCTTGCAGAGTTCCGGGGAGCAGTACTTC.

This clone was counted once. The chain joins TRBV6-8 to TRBJ2-1, with D perhaps TRBD2 (6 bases). The V and J ends lost 2 bases and 6 bases respectively, with 23 bases between them. The V gene's germline CDR1 is MNHGY and CDR2 SAAAGT. The CDR3 length is 18 residues. In DNA form, the CDR3 reads TGTGCCAGCAGTTACCCCCTCCATGGGAGCGGGCTAATCAATGAGCAGTTCTTC. This sequence encodes CASSYPLHGSGLINEQFF.

This clone appeared a few times. The chain has TRBV7-2 and TRBJ2-1; possibly TRBD1 or TRBD2 for D (5 bases each). CDR3 length: 12 amino acids. CDR1 and CDR2 (germline): SGHTA, FQGNSA. V was cut by 4 bases and J by 15 bases, with 16 bases left in between. CDR3 protein: CASSWGTYSPFF. The CDR3 nucleotides are TGTGCCAGCAGCTGGGGGACCTATTCACCGTTCTTC. The complete variable domain, with remaining parts taken from reference TRBV7-2 and TRBJ2-1, reads GAGVSQSPSNKVTEKGKDVELRCDPISGHTALYWYRQSLGQGLEFLIYFQGNSAPDKSGLPSDRFSAERTGGSVSTLTIQRTQQEDSAVYLCASSWGTYSPFFGPGTRLTVL.

The chain links TRBV21-1 to TRBJ1-2. TRBV21-1 is noted as a pseudogene. This CDR3 contains 18 residues. The CDR3 region has the DNA TGTGCCAGCAGCCTCGGGGAGGACAGTGCCCTAGCTAACTATGGCTACACCTTC. Translating it yields CASSLGEDSALANYGYTF.

The chain employs TRBV7-9 and TRBJ2-7; D call uncertain. Germline V CDR1 and CDR2: SEHNR, FQNEAQ (reference sequence). This CDR3 region has 11 residues. V lost 4 bases and J 7 bases, leaving 8 bases between the germline ends. The CDR3 coding sequence is TGTGCCAGCAGCTCCAGGTTTGAGCAGTACTTC. Amino acids: CASSSRFEQYF.

This clone appeared a single time. Other DNA sequences in this specimen translate into the identical CDR3. The chain has TRBV2 and TRBJ1-1; 8 bases agree with TRBD1. The CDR3 loop spans 14 amino acids. Germline assignment: CDR1 SNHLY and CDR2 FYNNEI. The ends lost 4 bases at V and 1 base at J; junction bases unmatched: 2. Written as DNA, the CDR3 is TGTGCCAGCAGTGTTCAGGGGGCGAACACTGAAGCTTTCTTT. Residues: CASSVQGANTEAFF.

The CDR3 protein is CASSFLAGTLQETQYF. CDR3 DNA: TGTGCCAGCAGCTTCTTAGCGGGGACCTTGCAAGAGACCCAGTACTTC. V and J are TRBV7-2 and TRBJ2-5; 8 nucleotides match TRBD2. V lost 3 bases and J lost 2; bases outside the gene matches: 8. Germline CDR1 reads SGHTA; CDR2 reads FQGNSA. The CDR3 contains 16 residues.

The chain employs TRBV5-1 and TRBJ2-7; D gene uncertain. The CDR3 covers 12 residues. V lost 1 base, J lost 7 bases, and 9 bases lay in between. Germline CDR1 SGHRS, CDR2 YFSETQ. The CDR3: CASSLRWGEQYF. CDR3 DNA: TGCGCCAGCAGCTTGCGGTGGGGTGAGCAGTACTTC. Drawing the rest from reference TRBV5-1 and TRBJ2-7, the complete variable domain is KAGVTQTPRYLIKTRGQQVTLSCSPISGHRSVSWYQQTPGQGLQFLFEYFSETQRNKGNFPGRFSGRQFSNSRSEMNVSTLELGDSALYLCASSLRWGEQYFGPGTRLTVT.

The CDR3 region is CASRIGRTEAFF. The CDR3, as DNA: TGTGCCAGCAGGATTGGGAGGACTGAAGCTTTCTTT. The V gene is TRBV28, the J gene TRBJ1-1, with unresolved D. CDR3 size: 12 residues. The V and J ends lost 6 bases and 5 bases respectively, with 10 bases between them. Per germline, CDR1 MDHEN and CDR2 SYDVKM.

V gene TRBV28 combines with J gene TRBJ1-2; D may be TRBD1 (6 bases). Germline assignment: CDR1 MDHEN and CDR2 SYDVKM. V lost 3 bases and J lost 4, with 12 bases in between. This CDR3 is built from 14 residues. The DNA of the CDR3 is TGTGCCAGCAGTTTGGAAAGGACAGTCTATGGCTACACCTTC. Residues: CASSLERTVYGYTF.

The rearrangement links TRBV5-1 to TRBJ2-7, with D perhaps matching TRBD1 (5 bases). Germline V gives CDR1 SGHRS, CDR2 YFSETQ. Trimming removed 6 bases at V and 5 bases at J, with 18 bases between. The CDR3 sequence is 14 residues long. This CDR3 reads CASTRTMITDEQYF. DNA of the CDR3: TGCGCCAGCACAAGGACAATGATCACTGACGAGCAGTACTTC.

V is TRBV7-3 and J is TRBJ2-7, with D perhaps TRBD2 (6 bases). Trimming removed 5 bases from V and 5 bases from J, with 19 bases in between. The CDR3 is 15 amino acids. Germline V gene lookup returns CDR1 SGHTA and CDR2 FQGTGA. The CDR3, as DNA: TGTGCCAGCAGCCCTTCGCGGGGCTCTATGGACGAGCAGTACTTC. This encodes CASSPSRGSMDEQYF. The entire variable domain, with the rest obtained from reference TRBV7-3 and TRBJ2-7, is as follows: GAGVSQTPSNKVTEKGKYVELRCDPISGHTALYWYRQSLGQGPEFLIYFQGTGAADDSGLPNDRFFAVRPEGSVSTLKIQRTERGDSAVYLCASSPSRGSMDEQYFGPGTRLTVT.

This clone was counted a single time. The V call is TRBV11-2, the J call TRBJ2-2; 10 bases agree with TRBD2. CDR1 and CDR2 from the germline V gene are SGHAT and FQNNGV. The CDR3 sequence is 15 residues long. The V segment lost 5 bases and the J segment 4 bases; nucleotides outside the gene matches: 4. CDR3 nucleotides: TGTGCCAGCAGCCAAGGACTAGCGGCCACCGGGGAGCTGTTTTTT. It codes for CASSQGLAATGELFF.

V gene TRBV2 combines with J gene TRBJ1-4; TRBD1 matches at 7 bases. The germline V gene has CDR1 SNHLY and CDR2 FYNNEI. The trim removed 5 bases at V and 3 bases at J, leaving 3 bases unmatched. The CDR3 extends over 14 amino acids. This chain's CDR3 is CASSKQGSNEKLFF. In DNA, the CDR3 is TGTGCCAGCAGTAAACAGGGGTCTAATGAAAAACTGTTTTTT.

The genes are TRBV27 and TRBJ2-3; the D gene is possibly TRBD2 (6 bases). The CDR3 runs to 12 residues. The V gene lost 4 bases and the J gene lost 6 bases, with 8 bases spanning the gap. Germline V lookup: CDR1 MNHEY, CDR2 SMNVEV (reference sequence). CDR3: CASSSGGDTQYF. In DNA form, the CDR3 reads TGTGCCAGCAGTTCCGGAGGGGATACGCAGTATTTT.

The V call is TRBV28, the J call TRBJ2-1; 10 nucleotides align to TRBD2. The CDR3 runs to 16 residues. V trimming: 5 bases; J trimming: 2 bases; junction bases outside the gene matches: 6. Germline CDR1 and CDR2: MDHEN and SYDVKM. CDR3 amino acids: CASSVAGTSAYNEQFF. CDR3 nucleotide sequence: TGTGCCAGCAGTGTAGCCGGGACTAGCGCCTACAATGAGCAGTTCTTC.

This sequence joins TRBV11-2 and TRBJ2-7; TRBD2 aligns across 8 bases. The CDR3 runs to 12 residues. V was pared by 6 bases and J by 5 bases, with 3 bases of the junction left unmatched. CDR1 SGHAT and CDR2 FQNNGV come from the germline V gene. The CDR3 DNA is TGTGCCAGCAGGACTAGCGCCAACGAGCAGTACTTC. Translating it yields CASRTSANEQYF. Filled out from reference TRBV11-2 and TRBJ2-7, the complete variable domain reads EAGVAQSPRYKIIEKRQSVAFWCNPISGHATLYWYQQILGQGPKLLIQFQNNGVVDDSQLPKDRFSAERLKGVDSTLKIQPAKLEDSAVYLCASRTSANEQYFGPGTRLTVT.

CDR3 sequence (DNA): TGTGCCAGCAGTGAATTGAGCGGGAACGCCAAAAACATTCAGTACTTC. Residues: CASSELSGNAKNIQYF. This chain connects TRBV6-1 to TRBJ2-4, with 7 nucleotides matching TRBD2. Trimming cost V 2 bases and J 1 base; bases outside gene matches: 5. The CDR3 sequence is 16 residues long. Germline V gene lookup returns CDR1 MNHNS and CDR2 SASEGT.

This clone was detected only a few times. Other DNA sequences of this sample code for an identical CDR3. The V call is TRBV6-1, the J call TRBJ1-4, with D unclear. CDR1 is MNHNS, CDR2 SASEGT, per germline. The CDR3 runs 14 residues. Trimming removed 1 base from V and 8 bases from J, with 11 bases in between. CDR3 amino acids: CASSEGGLGEKLFF. CDR3 bases: TGTGCCAGCAGTGAAGGAGGGTTGGGCGAAAAACTGTTTTTT.

The V and J genes are TRBV19 and TRBJ1-3, with D possibly matching TRBD1 (5 bases). The V gene lost 5 bases and the J gene lost 2 bases, with 10 bases spanning the gap. The CDR3 runs 14 residues. Germline V gene sequence: CDR1 LNHDA, CDR2 SQIVND (reference sequence). DNA for the CDR3: TGTGCCAGTAGTCTGAGAGGGGCTGGAAACACCATATATTTT. This sequence encodes CASSLRGAGNTIYF.

The J gene is TRBJ1-1, the V gene TRBV29-1; D perhaps matches TRBD1 (6 bases). V lost 2 bases to trimming and J lost 5 bases, with 15 bases between them. The CDR3 sequence is 14 residues long. CDR1 is SQVTM, CDR2 ANQGSEA, per germline. CDR3 bases: TGCAGCGTTGAATACAGGGCGAAGAGAACTGAAGCTTTCTTT. Amino acid sequence: CSVEYRAKRTEAFF.